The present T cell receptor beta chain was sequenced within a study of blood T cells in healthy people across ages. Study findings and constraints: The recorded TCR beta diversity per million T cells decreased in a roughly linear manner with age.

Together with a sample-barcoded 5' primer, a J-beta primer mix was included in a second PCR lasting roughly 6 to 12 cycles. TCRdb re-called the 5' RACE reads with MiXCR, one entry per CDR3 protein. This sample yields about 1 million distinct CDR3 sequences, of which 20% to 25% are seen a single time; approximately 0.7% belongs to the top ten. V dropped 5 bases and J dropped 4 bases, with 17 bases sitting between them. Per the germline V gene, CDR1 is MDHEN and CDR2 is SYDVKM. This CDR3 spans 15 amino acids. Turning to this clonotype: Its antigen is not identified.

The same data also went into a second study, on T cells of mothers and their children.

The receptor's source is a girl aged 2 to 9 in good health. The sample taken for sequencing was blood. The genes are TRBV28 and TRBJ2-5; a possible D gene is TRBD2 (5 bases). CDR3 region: CASSRPAATGETQYF. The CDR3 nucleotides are TGTGCCAGCAGTCGCCCAGCGGCTACGGGAGAGACCCAGTACTTC. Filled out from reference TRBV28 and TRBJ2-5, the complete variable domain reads DVKVTQSSRYLVKRTGEKVFLECVQDMDHENMFWYRQDPGLGLRLIYFSYDVKMKEKGDIPEGYSVSREKKERFSLILESASTNQTSMYLCASSRPAATGETQYFGPGTRLLVL.